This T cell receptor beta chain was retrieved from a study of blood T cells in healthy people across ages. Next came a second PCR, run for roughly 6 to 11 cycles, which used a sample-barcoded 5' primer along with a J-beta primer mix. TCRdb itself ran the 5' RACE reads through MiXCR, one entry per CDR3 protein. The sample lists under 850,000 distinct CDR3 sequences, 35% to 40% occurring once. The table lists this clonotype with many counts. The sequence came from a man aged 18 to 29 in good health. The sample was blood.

The CDR3 DNA reads TGTGCCAGCAGCTTAGGACACCCAACCCTCTATGAGCAGTACTTC. This codes for CASSLGHPTLYEQYF. V and J are TRBV7-9 and TRBJ2-5; D remains ambiguous. Germline assignment: CDR1 SEHNR and CDR2 FQNEAQ (reference sequence). Trimming took off 1 base at V and 11 bases at J, with 20 bases between the two ends. This CDR3 spans 15 amino acids.